Below, 7 T cell receptor beta chains from the same sample are listed, as sequenced in a study of metastatic and nonmetastatic thyroid tumors. TCRdb redid the clone calls on the PCR reads using MiXCR. The sample consists of approximately 4,300 clones, 30% to 40% of them appearing once. Thyroid surgery was performed in patients who had received no treatment beforehand. Sequenced input: adjacent normal tissue. The receptor source for this set is a male donor with papillary thyroid cancer or a benign thyroid nodule (not recorded which). Some clones in this sample may be carry-over from other donors' samples.

This clone was seen a few times. The chain combines TRBV7-9 with TRBJ2-7; either TRBD1 or TRBD2 may fit D (5 bases each). This CDR3 spans 15 amino acids. V lost 3 bases and J lost 2, with 14 bases in between. Germline assignment: CDR1 SEHNR and CDR2 FQNEAQ (reference sequence). The CDR3 sequence is CASSLGPGPAYEQYF. CDR3 nucleotides: TGTGCCAGCAGCTTGGGACCGGGTCCTGCCTACGAGCAGTACTTC.

This rearrangement joins TRBV19 to TRBJ2-5, with 15 bases lining up with TRBD2. Losses at the gene ends were 5 bases for V and 5 bases for J; bases not matched to a gene: 9. In germline, CDR1 is LNHDA, CDR2 SQIVND (reference sequence). The CDR3 contains 17 residues. CDR3 sequence reads: CASSPRTSGRVGETQYF. The CDR3 coding sequence is TGTGCCAGTAGTCCTAGGACTAGCGGGAGGGTTGGGGAGACCCAGTACTTC.

Only a few counts were recorded for this clone. The rearrangement joins TRBV6-2 or TRBV6-3 to TRBJ1-1; tentative D call: TRBD1 (5 bases). The germline CDR1 and CDR2 sequences are MNHEY and SVGEGT. V was trimmed by 2 bases and J by 4 bases, leaving 8 bases between them. The CDR3 runs to 13 residues. The CDR3 region has the DNA TGTGCCAGCAGTTACCTGGGGGGCACTGAAGCTTTCTTT. Protein sequence: CASSYLGGTEAFF.

This clone appeared a few times. J is TRBJ1-6 and V is TRBV10-3; maybe TRBD1 (5 bases). Per germline, CDR1 ENHRY and CDR2 SYGVKD. V shed 8 bases and J shed 4 bases, with 9 bases lying between them. The length of the CDR3 is 13 residues. The CDR3 loop is CAIGAAYNSPLHF. CDR3 DNA: TGTGCCATCGGGGCAGCTTATAATTCACCCCTCCACTTT.

As to this clone: The sample has other DNA sequences that encode this CDR3 too. The rearrangement links TRBV11-2 to TRBJ2-3, with 11 bases lining up with TRBD2. Germline V gives CDR1 SGHAT, CDR2 FQNNGV. Trimming at V came to 4 bases and at J to 1 base, leaving 4 bases not matched to a gene. The CDR3 is made up of 16 amino acids. CDR3 nucleotides: TGTGCCAGCAGCTCAAAGACTAGCGGGGGCACAGATACGCAGTATTTT. It encodes CASSSKTSGGTDTQYF.

This sequence joins TRBV25-1 and TRBJ2-1; D remains ambiguous. The CDR3 has 11 residues. Trimming removed 11 bases at V and 6 bases at J, with 11 bases between. From germline, CDR1 is MGHDK and CDR2 SYGVNS. The CDR3 reads CAAEELNEQFF. The CDR3, as DNA: TGTGCCGCCGAGGAGCTCAATGAGCAGTTCTTC.

The CDR3 reads CASSTSMTSGPTYNEQFF. CDR3 sequence (DNA): TGTGCCAGCAGTACATCAATGACTAGCGGACCAACCTACAATGAGCAGTTCTTC. The V call is TRBV9, the J call TRBJ2-1; 9 bases map to TRBD2. This CDR3 has 18 residues. The V segment lost 5 bases and the J segment 2 bases; nucleotides outside the gene matches: 14. CDR1 is SGDLS and CDR2 is YYNGEE in the germline V gene. The variable domain in full, with the rest retrieved from reference TRBV9 and TRBJ2-1, is DSGVTQTPKHLITATGQRVTLRCSPRSGDLSVYWYQQSLDQGLQFLIQYYNGEERAKGNILERFSAQQFPDLHSELNLSSLELGDSALYFCASSTSMTSGPTYNEQFFGPGTRLTVL.